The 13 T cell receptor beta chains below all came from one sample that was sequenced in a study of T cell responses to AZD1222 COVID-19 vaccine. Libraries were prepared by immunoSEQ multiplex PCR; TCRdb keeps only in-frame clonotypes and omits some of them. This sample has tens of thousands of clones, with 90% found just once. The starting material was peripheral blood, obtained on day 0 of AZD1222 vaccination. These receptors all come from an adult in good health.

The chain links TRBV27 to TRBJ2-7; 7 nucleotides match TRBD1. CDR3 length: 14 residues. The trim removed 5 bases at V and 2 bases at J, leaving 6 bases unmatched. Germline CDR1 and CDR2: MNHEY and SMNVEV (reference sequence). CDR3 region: CASSVTGTAYEQYF. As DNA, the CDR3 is TGTGCCAGCAGTGTGACCGGGACAGCCTACGAGCAGTACTTC.

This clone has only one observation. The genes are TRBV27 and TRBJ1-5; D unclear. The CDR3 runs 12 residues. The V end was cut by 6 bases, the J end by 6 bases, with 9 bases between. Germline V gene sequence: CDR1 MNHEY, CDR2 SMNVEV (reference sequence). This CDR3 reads CASRGFGQPQHF. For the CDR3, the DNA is TGTGCCAGCAGGGGGTTCGGTCAGCCCCAGCATTTT.

The CDR3 nucleotides are TGTGCCAGCAGCCACGCTCCGGGACGGAAGAATTCACCCCTCCACTTT. Protein product: CASSHAPGRKNSPLHF. The chain uses TRBV7-2 and TRBJ1-6; TRBD1 might be the D (5 bases). In germline, CDR1 is SGHTA, CDR2 FQGNSA. This CDR3 has 16 residues. V lost 5 bases and J 7 bases, leaving 18 bases between the germline ends.

This chain's CDR3 is CASSLTGNQPQHF. CDR3 nucleotides: TGTGCCAGCAGTTTAACAGGGAATCAGCCCCAGCATTTT. The chain is built from TRBV12-3 or TRBV12-4 and TRBJ1-5; D may be TRBD1 (6 bases). V lost 2 bases, J lost 4 bases, and 6 bases lay in between. The CDR3 is made up of 13 amino acids.

CDR3 nucleotides: TGCGCCAGCAGCTCAGGACAGACCTACAATGAGCAGTTCTTC. It specifies CASSSGQTYNEQFF. The chain joins TRBV5-1 to TRBJ2-1, with D possibly being TRBD1 (6 bases). V dropped 3 bases and J dropped 2 bases, with 9 bases sitting between them. This CDR3 spans 14 amino acids. In germline, CDR1 is SGHRS, CDR2 YFSETQ.

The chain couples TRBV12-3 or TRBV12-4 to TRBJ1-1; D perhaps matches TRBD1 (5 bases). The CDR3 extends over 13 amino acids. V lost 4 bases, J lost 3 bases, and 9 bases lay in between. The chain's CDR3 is CASSYGGDTEAFF. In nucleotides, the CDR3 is TGTGCCAGCAGTTACGGGGGGGACACTGAAGCTTTCTTT.

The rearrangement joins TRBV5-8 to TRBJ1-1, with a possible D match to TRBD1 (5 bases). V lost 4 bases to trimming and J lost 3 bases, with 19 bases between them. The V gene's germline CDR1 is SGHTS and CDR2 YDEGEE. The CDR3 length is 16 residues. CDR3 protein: CASSTGDSSGDTEAFF. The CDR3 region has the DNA TGTGCCAGCAGCACCGGGGACTCCTCGGGGGACACTGAAGCTTTCTTT.

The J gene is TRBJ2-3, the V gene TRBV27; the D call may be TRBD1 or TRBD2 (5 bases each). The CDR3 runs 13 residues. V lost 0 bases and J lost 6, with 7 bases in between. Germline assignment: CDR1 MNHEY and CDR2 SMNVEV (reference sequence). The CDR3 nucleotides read TGTGCCAGCAGTTTATCTGGGGGTGATACGCAGTATTTT. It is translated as CASSLSGGDTQYF.

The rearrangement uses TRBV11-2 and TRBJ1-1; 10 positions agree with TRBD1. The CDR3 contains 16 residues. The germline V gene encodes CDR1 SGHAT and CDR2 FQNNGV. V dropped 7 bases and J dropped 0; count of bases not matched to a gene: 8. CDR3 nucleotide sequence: TGTGCCAGCATCCGGGGACAGGGGACACTGAACACTGAAGCTTTCTTT. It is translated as CASIRGQGTLNTEAFF. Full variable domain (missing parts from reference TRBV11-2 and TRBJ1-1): EAGVAQSPRYKIIEKRQSVAFWCNPISGHATLYWYQQILGQGPKLLIQFQNNGVVDDSQLPKDRFSAERLKGVDSTLKIQPAKLEDSAVYLCASIRGQGTLNTEAFFGQGTRLTVV.

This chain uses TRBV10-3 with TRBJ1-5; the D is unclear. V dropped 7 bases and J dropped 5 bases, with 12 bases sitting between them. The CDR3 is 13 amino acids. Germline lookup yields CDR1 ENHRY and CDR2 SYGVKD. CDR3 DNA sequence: TGTGCCATCAACAGAGGCTCCGATCAGCCCCAGCATTTT. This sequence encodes CAINRGSDQPQHF.

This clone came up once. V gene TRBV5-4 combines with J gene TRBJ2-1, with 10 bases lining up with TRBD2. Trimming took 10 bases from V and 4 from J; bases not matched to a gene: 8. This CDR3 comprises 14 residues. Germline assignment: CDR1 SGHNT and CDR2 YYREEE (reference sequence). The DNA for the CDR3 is TGTGCCGAAGGGGCTAGCGGGGGATACAATGAGCAGTTCTTC. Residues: CAEGASGGYNEQFF.

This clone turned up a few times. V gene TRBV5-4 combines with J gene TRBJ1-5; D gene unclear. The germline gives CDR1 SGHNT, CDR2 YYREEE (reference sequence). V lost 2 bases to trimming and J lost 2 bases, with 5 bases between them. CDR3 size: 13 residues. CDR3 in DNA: TGTGCCAGCAGCTTCCACGGCAATCAGCCCCAGCATTTT. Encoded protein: CASSFHGNQPQHF.

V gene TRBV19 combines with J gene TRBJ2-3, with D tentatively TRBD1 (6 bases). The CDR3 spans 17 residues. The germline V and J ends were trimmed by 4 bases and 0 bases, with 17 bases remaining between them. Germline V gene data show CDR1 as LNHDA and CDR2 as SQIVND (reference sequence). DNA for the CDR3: TGTGCCAGTAGTAACACAGGGAGTTGGGTGAGCACAGATACGCAGTATTTT. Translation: CASSNTGSWVSTDTQYF.